The 24 T cell receptor beta chains below come from one sample, sequenced in a study of T cells after yellow fever vaccination. TCRdb called the 5' RACE reads again in MiXCR, with one record for every CDR3 protein. Of around 500,000 distinct CDR3 sequences listed, roughly 22% are singletons. This specimen consisted of PBMCs, obtained approximately 22 days after the first yellow fever vaccination. The receptors were gathered from a man younger than 30 who received the YFV17D yellow fever vaccine.

This clonotype was found many times. The rearrangement joins TRBV7-3 to TRBJ2-2, with unresolved D. Germline V gives CDR1 SGHTA, CDR2 FQGTGA. The CDR3 is 15 amino acids. The V end lost 1 base, the J end lost 0 bases, and 6 bases lay between the germline ends. In DNA, the CDR3 is TGTGCCAGCAGCTTAAGTACAACGAACACCGGGGAGCTGTTTTTT. Its translation: CASSLSTTNTGELFF.

The V gene is TRBV15, the J gene TRBJ2-2, with no clear D. The germline gives CDR1 LNHNV, CDR2 YYDKDF (reference sequence). V lost 5 bases and J lost 6, with 10 bases in between. This CDR3 region has 13 residues. In DNA form, the CDR3 reads TGTGCCACCAGCGGCAGAAAGGCCGGGGAGCTGTTTTTT. Translated: CATSGRKAGELFF.

This clonotype was counted a few times. The chain uses TRBV7-8 and TRBJ2-7, with 7 bases matching TRBD1. Trimming took 4 bases from V and 3 from J; bases not matched to a gene: 6. CDR3 length: 14 amino acids. From germline, CDR1 is SGHVS and CDR2 FQNEAQ. CDR3 amino acids: CASSYRQGVYEQYF. The CDR3 DNA is TGTGCCAGCAGCTACCGACAGGGTGTCTACGAGCAGTACTTC.

The rearrangement uses TRBV2 and TRBJ1-2; D remains ambiguous. CDR1 and CDR2 from the germline V gene are SNHLY and FYNNEI. V was cut by 6 bases and J by 3 bases, with 14 bases left in between. This CDR3 spans 14 amino acids. CDR3: CASSLDNYYYGYTF. The CDR3 DNA follows: TGTGCCAGCAGCCTAGACAACTACTACTATGGCTACACCTTC.

This clonotype has just a few counts. The chain uses TRBV30 and TRBJ2-3; D ambiguous. This CDR3 contains 13 residues. Germline V gene lookup returns CDR1 GTSNPN and CDR2 SVGIG (reference sequence). V dropped 4 bases and J dropped 2 bases, with 10 bases sitting between them. The CDR3 here is CAWTTGDTDTQYF. In nucleotides, the CDR3 is TGTGCCTGGACCACGGGCGACACAGATACGCAGTATTTT.

This clonotype was found a few times. The chain carries TRBV4-1 and TRBJ1-2; no firm D call. The CDR3 totals 15 residues. Trimming cost V 0 bases and J 4 bases, with 12 bases left between them. The germline V gene encodes CDR1 MGHRA and CDR2 YSYEKL. Here the CDR3 reads CASSQEVEVGYGYTF. In DNA, the CDR3 is TGCGCCAGCAGCCAAGAAGTGGAGGTGGGCTATGGCTACACCTTC.

The gene calls are TRBV9 and TRBJ2-4, with D unclear. The CDR3 is 15 amino acids. The V gene lost 2 bases and the J gene lost 6 bases, with 15 bases spanning the gap. Germline CDR1 and CDR2: SGDLS and YYNGEE. CDR3 protein: CASSVDLTTPNIQYF. The DNA for the CDR3 is TGTGCCAGCAGCGTGGATCTGACCACTCCAAACATTCAGTACTTC. The variable domain in full, with the rest retrieved from reference TRBV9 and TRBJ2-4, is DSGVTQTPKHLITATGQRVTLRCSPRSGDLSVYWYQQSLDQGLQFLIQYYNGEERAKGNILERFSAQQFPDLHSELNLSSLELGDSALYFCASSVDLTTPNIQYFGAGTRLSVL.

This CDR3 reads CASSLGGGGADTQYF. Written as DNA, the CDR3 is TGTGCCAGCAGCCTAGGTGGGGGAGGGGCAGATACGCAGTATTTT. The V call is TRBV7-2, the J call TRBJ2-3; 7 bases are a match to TRBD2. V lost 5 bases, J lost 4 bases, and 9 bases stayed unmatched. The CDR3 is 15 residues long. Germline V gives CDR1 SGHTA, CDR2 FQGNSA.

This clonotype has only a few counts. The rearrangement uses TRBV3-1 and TRBJ2-1; 7 bases align to TRBD2. With V trimmed by 1 base and J by 1 base, 4 bases remained unmatched. In germline, CDR1 is LGHDT, CDR2 YNNKEL (reference sequence). CDR3 size: 16 residues. This chain's CDR3 is CASSQVIGGSYNEQFF. The CDR3 DNA reads as TGTGCCAGCAGCCAAGTTATCGGGGGGTCCTACAATGAGCAGTTCTTC.

J is TRBJ2-1 and V is TRBV15, with D uncertain. This CDR3 spans 16 amino acids. Germline loops: CDR1 LNHNV, CDR2 YYDKDF (reference sequence). Trimming cost V 0 bases and J 4 bases, with 13 bases left between them. The chain's CDR3 is CATSRDKQRFYNEQFF. CDR3 DNA sequence: TGTGCCACCAGCAGAGATAAGCAGAGGTTTTACAATGAGCAGTTCTTC.

This clonotype was counted between two and nine times. The V gene is TRBV24-1, the J gene TRBJ2-2, with no clear D. V was shortened by 0 bases and J by 3 bases, with 4 bases between the two germline ends. From germline, CDR1 is KGHDR and CDR2 SFDVKD. The CDR3 covers 14 residues. DNA of the CDR3: TGTGCCACCAGTGATTTGACGGACACCGGGGAGCTGTTTTTT. Encoded protein: CATSDLTDTGELFF.

Comment on this clonotype: One base away lies a much larger clone, so this may be a sequencing read error. The chain uses TRBV7-2 and TRBJ1-1; no clear D gene. This CDR3 is built from 13 residues. V was trimmed by 5 bases and J by 1 base, leaving 8 bases between them. The germline gives CDR1 SGHTA, CDR2 FQGNSA. CDR3 sequence (DNA): TGTGCCAGCAGCCAACATCAGAACACTGAAGCTTTCTTT. It yields the protein CASSQHQNTEAFF.

The chain joins TRBV5-1 to TRBJ1-2; the D is unclear. This CDR3 region has 15 residues. Per the germline V gene, CDR1 is SGHRS and CDR2 is YFSETQ. Between the trimmed V and J ends, which lost 0 bases and 1 base, there was a span of 10 bases. CDR3 coding DNA: TGCGCCAGCAGCTTGGATGCAGACTTTAACTATGGCTACACCTTC. This codes for CASSLDADFNYGYTF.

This clonotype was observed a few times. The J gene is TRBJ2-7, the V gene TRBV7-6; D might be TRBD2 (5 bases). V dropped 2 bases and J dropped 5 bases, with 16 bases sitting between them. This CDR3 has 15 residues. Germline values: CDR1 SGHVS, CDR2 FNYEAQ. In nucleotides, the CDR3 is TGTGCCAGCAGCTTAAGTGATGGGATCGGGGACGAGCAGTACTTC. Residues: CASSLSDGIGDEQYF.

Only a few counts were recorded for this clonotype. This chain joins TRBV9 and TRBJ2-1; TRBD2 agrees at 7 bases. The CDR3 length is 17 residues. The germline V gene encodes CDR1 SGDLS and CDR2 YYNGEE. The junction had 11 bases not matched to a gene; V was cut back by 0 bases and J by 5 bases. The DNA of the CDR3 is TGTGCCAGCAGCGTAGGGTCAGGGTTAGCGGGCCACAATGAGCAGTTCTTC. Translation: CASSVGSGLAGHNEQFF.

This clonotype came up a few times. The chain is built from TRBV15 and TRBJ2-7; 9 nucleotides agree with TRBD1. CDR1 and CDR2 from the germline V gene are LNHNV and YYDKDF (reference sequence). This CDR3 spans 17 amino acids. The ends lost 1 base at V and 0 bases at J; junction bases unmatched: 7. CDR3 loop: CATSRARGQGASYEQYV. The CDR3 DNA reads as TGTGCCACCAGCAGAGCGCGGGGACAGGGTGCCTCCTACGAGCAGTACGTC.

The genes are TRBV4-3 and TRBJ1-3; weak D call: TRBD1 (6 bases). Germline V gives CDR1 LGHNA, CDR2 YSLEER. The CDR3 is 17 residues long. V was trimmed by 2 bases and J by 2 bases, leaving 16 bases between them. The CDR3 DNA reads as TGCGCCAGCAGCCAAAACCTACAGGGAGCCACTGGAAACACCATATATTTT. As protein: CASSQNLQGATGNTIYF.

In its sample, this clonotype was seen many times. V usage is TRBV29-1 and J usage is TRBJ2-1, with D perhaps matching TRBD2 (7 bases). There are 13 residues in the CDR3. Germline V gives CDR1 SQVTM, CDR2 ANQGSEA. V lost 6 bases and J 3 bases, leaving 12 bases between the germline ends. The CDR3 DNA is TGCAGCGTCACGGGGGGCCACTACAATGAGCAGTTCTTC. Translation gives CSVTGGHYNEQFF.

This clonotype was detected a few times. The chain employs TRBV7-2 and TRBJ2-2; 8 bases map to TRBD1. The CDR3 is made up of 16 amino acids. J lost 2 bases, V lost 5 bases, and 7 bases had no gene match. Germline CDR1 reads SGHTA; CDR2 reads FQGNSA. The CDR3 reads CASSPRTGPNTGELFF. In nucleotides, the CDR3 is TGTGCCAGCAGCCCGCGGACAGGGCCCAACACCGGGGAGCTGTTTTTT.

This clonotype was found a few times. The chain employs TRBV6-1 and TRBJ2-1, with 7 positions matching TRBD1. The CDR3 is made up of 16 amino acids. With 8 bases clipped from V and 0 bases from J, the junction kept 10 bases outside the gene matches. CDR1 MNHNS and CDR2 SASEGT come from the germline V gene. Here the CDR3 DNA reads TGTGCCAGCCGTAGACAGGGTGCCATCTCCTACAATGAGCAGTTCTTC. Translated: CASRRQGAISYNEQFF.

Many counts were recorded for this clonotype. The chain combines TRBV5-1 with TRBJ2-1; 12 bases fit TRBD2. The CDR3 loop spans 15 amino acids. Looked up from germline, CDR1 is SGHRS and CDR2 is YFSETQ. J gave up 9 bases and V 4 bases, and 8 bases lay outside the gene matches. CDR3 in amino acids: CASSQGTSGPGEQFF. As DNA, the CDR3 is TGCGCCAGCAGCCAAGGGACTAGCGGGCCGGGTGAGCAGTTCTTC.

This chain connects TRBV4-2 to TRBJ2-3, with D tentatively TRBD1 (6 bases). The CDR3 is 16 amino acids. Germline V gives CDR1 LGHNA, CDR2 YNFKEQ. Trimming removed 0 bases from V and 6 bases from J, with 16 bases in between. In DNA form, the CDR3 reads TGTGCCAGCAGCCAAGAACCCAGGGGCGGATCGGATACGCAGTATTTT. Residues: CASSQEPRGGSDTQYF.

The chain joins TRBV5-1 to TRBJ2-7, with D uncertain. Germline assignment: CDR1 SGHRS and CDR2 YFSETQ. The germline V and J ends were trimmed by 0 bases and 0 bases, with 10 bases remaining between them. The CDR3 is made up of 15 amino acids. Here the CDR3 DNA reads TGCGCCAGCAGCTTGGGAGGACCGGGCTCCTACGAGCAGTACGTC. Protein sequence: CASSLGGPGSYEQYV.

This clonotype was observed many times. This chain connects TRBV6-2 or TRBV6-3 to TRBJ2-5; D is ambiguous. Trimming took 0 bases from V and 2 from J, leaving 16 bases between them. CDR1 is MNHEY, CDR2 SVGEGT, per germline. The CDR3 loop spans 17 amino acids. In nucleotides, the CDR3 is TGTGCCAGCAGTTACTCAGTGGGATTACTCATACAAGAGACCCAGTACTTC. The encoded protein is CASSYSVGLLIQETQYF.